This T cell receptor beta chain comes out of a study of cytomegalovirus exposure and HLA in healthy donors. TCRdb's table, derived via immunoSEQ multiplex PCR, lists solely in-frame clones and lacks some. The repertoire includes roughly 150,000 clones, around 89% of them detected once, and 2.5% to 3% sits in the top ten. The CDR3 has 15 residues. Germline CDR1 SGHNT, CDR2 YYREEE (reference sequence). V lost 0 bases and J lost 10; bases outside the gene matches: 8. The TCR was taken from a man aged 18 to 30 in good health and CMV-seronegative. V is TRBV5-4 and J is TRBJ2-1; 9 nucleotides line up with TRBD2. The source material was PBMCs. The CDR3 loop reads CASSLDSSGSGEQFF. As DNA, the CDR3 is TGTGCCAGCAGCTTGGATAGTAGCGGGAGCGGCGAGCAGTTCTTC. The variable domain in full, with the rest retrieved from reference TRBV5-4 and TRBJ2-1, is ETGVTQSPTHLIKTRGQQVTLRCSSQSGHNTVSWYQQALGQGPQFIFQYYREEENGRGNFPPRFSGLQFPNYSSELNVNALELDDSALYLCASSLDSSGSGEQFFGPGTRLTVL.